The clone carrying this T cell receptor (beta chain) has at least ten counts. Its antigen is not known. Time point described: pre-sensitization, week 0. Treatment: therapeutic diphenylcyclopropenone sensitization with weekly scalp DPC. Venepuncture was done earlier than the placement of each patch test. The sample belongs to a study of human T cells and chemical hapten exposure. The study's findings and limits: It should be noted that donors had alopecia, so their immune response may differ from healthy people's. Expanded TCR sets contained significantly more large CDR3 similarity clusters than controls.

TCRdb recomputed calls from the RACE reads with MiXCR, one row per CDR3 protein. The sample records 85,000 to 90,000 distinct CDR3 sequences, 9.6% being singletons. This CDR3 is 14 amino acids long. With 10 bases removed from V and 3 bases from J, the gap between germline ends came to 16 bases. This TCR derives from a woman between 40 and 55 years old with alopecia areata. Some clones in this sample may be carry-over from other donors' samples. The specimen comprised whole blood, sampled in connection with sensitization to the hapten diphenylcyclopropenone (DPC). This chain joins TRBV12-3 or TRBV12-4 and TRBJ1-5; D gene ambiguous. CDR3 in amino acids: CATRLGLDNQPQHF. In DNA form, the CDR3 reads TGTGCCACTAGACTTGGGTTGGACAATCAGCCCCAGCATTTT.